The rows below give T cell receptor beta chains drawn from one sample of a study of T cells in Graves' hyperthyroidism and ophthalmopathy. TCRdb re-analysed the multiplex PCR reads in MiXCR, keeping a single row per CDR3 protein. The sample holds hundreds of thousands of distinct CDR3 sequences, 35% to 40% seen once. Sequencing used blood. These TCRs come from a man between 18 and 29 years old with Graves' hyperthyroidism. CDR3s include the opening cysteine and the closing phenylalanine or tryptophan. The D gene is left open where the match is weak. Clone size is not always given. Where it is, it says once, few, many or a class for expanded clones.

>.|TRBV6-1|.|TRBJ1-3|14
TGTGCCAGTCACCAGTGGAATGAGGGAAACACCATATATTTT
CASHQWNEGNTIYF
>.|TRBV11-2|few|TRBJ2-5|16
TGTGCCAGCAGCTTAGACCCAGCGGACCAAGGGGGGACCCAGTACTTC
CASSLDPADQGGTQYF
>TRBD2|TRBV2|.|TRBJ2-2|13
TGTGCCAGGCGACTAGCGGGAGACGGGGAGCTGTTTTTT
CARRLAGDGELFF
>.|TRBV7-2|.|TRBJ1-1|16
TGTGCCAGCAGCTTAGATTGGAGTGATCCGAACACTGAAGCTTTCTTT
CASSLDWSDPNTEAFF
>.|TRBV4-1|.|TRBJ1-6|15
TGCGCCAGCAGCCAAGAAACGACCTTAAATTCACCCCTCCACTTT
CASSQETTLNSPLHF
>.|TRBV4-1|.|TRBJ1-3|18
TGCGCCAGCAGCCAAGACCCCTGGCAGGGGCTTTCTGGAAACACCATATATTTT
CASSQDPWQGLSGNTIYF
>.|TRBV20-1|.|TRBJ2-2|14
TGCAGTGCCAGCAGTGCCAGATCGACCGGGGAGCTGTTTTTT
CSASSARSTGELFF
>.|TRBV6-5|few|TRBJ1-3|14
TGTGCCAGCAGCTGGGCAGACTCTGGAAACACCATATATTTT
CASSWADSGNTIYF
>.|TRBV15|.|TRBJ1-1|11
TGTGCCACCAAAAGGGGAGAGGTAGCTTTCTTT
CATKRGEVAFF
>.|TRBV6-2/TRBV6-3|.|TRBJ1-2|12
TGTGCCACCCGGACCGGGGGAGATGGCTACACCTTC
CATRTGGDGYTF
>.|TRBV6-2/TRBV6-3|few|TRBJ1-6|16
TGTGCCAGCAGTTACCCCCCCGGCCAGGGACGATCACCCCTCCACTTT
CASSYPPGQGRSPLHF
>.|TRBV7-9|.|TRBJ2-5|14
TGTGCCAGCAGCTTAAACGCGCAGGGCCAGACCCAGTACTTC
CASSLNAQGQTQYF
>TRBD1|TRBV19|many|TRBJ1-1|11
TGTGCCAGTAGTACAGGGGGGCGAGCTTTCTTT
CASSTGGRAFF
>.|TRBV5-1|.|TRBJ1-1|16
TGTGCCAGCAGCACTGACAGGTACCTCATGAACACTGAAGCTTTCTTT
CASSTDRYLMNTEAFF
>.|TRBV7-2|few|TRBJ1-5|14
TGTGCCAGCAGCTACGACAGGACTCGAGAGCCCCAGCATTTT
CASSYDRTREPQHF
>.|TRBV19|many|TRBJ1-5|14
TGTGCCAGTAAGGAAGGGGGGAGCAATCAGCCCCAGCATTTT
CASKEGGSNQPQHF
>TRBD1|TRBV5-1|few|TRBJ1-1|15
TGCGCCAGCAGCTTGGCATATCAGGGGGACGCTGAAGCTTTCTTT
CASSLAYQGDAEAFF
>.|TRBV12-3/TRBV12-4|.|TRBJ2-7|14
TGTGCCAGCAGTTTAACGGTTAGCTCCTACGAGCAGTACTTC
CASSLTVSSYEQYF
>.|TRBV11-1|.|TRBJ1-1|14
TGTGCCAGCAGCGCGATGATCCGGAACACTGAAGCTTTCTTT
CASSAMIRNTEAFF
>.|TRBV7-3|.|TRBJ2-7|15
TGTGCCAGCAGCTCAGGGAGCGGGTTGGCCTACGAGCAGTACTTC
CASSSGSGLAYEQYF
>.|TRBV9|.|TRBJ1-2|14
TGTGCCAGCAGCTTACCAGAGGGATTGGATGGCTACACCTTC
CASSLPEGLDGYTF
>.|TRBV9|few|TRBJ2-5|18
TGTGCCAGCAGCGTAGGCAATCACTGGGGAATCGGGGAAGAGACCCAGTACTTC
CASSVGNHWGIGEETQYF
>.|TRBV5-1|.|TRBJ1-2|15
TGCGCCAGCAGCCCGGGACGGACTTATTCCTATGGCTACACCTTC
CASSPGRTYSYGYTF
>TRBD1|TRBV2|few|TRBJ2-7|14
TGTGCCAGCAGGGAGGGACAGGGGGGCTACGAGCAGTACTTC
CASREGQGGYEQYF
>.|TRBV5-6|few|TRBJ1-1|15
TGTGCCAGCAGCTTGGATCGGGAGTGGAACACTGAAGCTTTCTTT
CASSLDREWNTEAFF
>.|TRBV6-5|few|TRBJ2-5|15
TGTGCCAGCAGTCGCGGGGGCAGCGGTGGAGAGACCCAGTACTTC
CASSRGGSGGETQYF
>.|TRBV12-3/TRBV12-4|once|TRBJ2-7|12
TGTGCCAGCAGTTCGATGGGAATCGAGCAGTACTTC
CASSSMGIEQYF
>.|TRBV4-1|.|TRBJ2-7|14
TGCGCCAGCAGCCAAGTAGAACAGCTCTACGAGCAGTACTTC
CASSQVEQLYEQYF
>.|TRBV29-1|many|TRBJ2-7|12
TGCAGCGTTACCCACGGGCTAGGGGCGCAGTACTTC
CSVTHGLGAQYF
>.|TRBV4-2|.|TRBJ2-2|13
TGTGCCAGCAGTCTTCCACCGACCGGGGAGCTGTTTTTT
CASSLPPTGELFF
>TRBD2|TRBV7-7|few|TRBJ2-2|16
TGTGCTAGCAGCCTGGCGCTAGCGGGGGGAACCGGGGAGCTGTTTTTT
CASSLALAGGTGELFF
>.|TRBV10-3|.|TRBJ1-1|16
TGTGCCACCAGAGGGGGGGTAGCCAGGAGGGAGACTGAAGCTTTCTTT
CATRGGVARRETEAFF
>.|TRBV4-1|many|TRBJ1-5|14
TGCGCCAGCAGCCAAGACACTAGCAATCAGCCCCAGCATTTT
CASSQDTSNQPQHF
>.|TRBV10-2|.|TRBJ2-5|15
TGCGCCAGCTACAGCGCCGTCCCGGGCTGGGAGACCCAGTACTTC
CASYSAVPGWETQYF
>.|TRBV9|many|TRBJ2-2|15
TGTGCCAGCAGCGTCCGGGACTCTCTTAAAGGGGAGCTGTTTTTT
CASSVRDSLKGELFF
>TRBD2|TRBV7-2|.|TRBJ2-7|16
TGTGCCAGCAGCCGTTCCTCTACTAGCGGGATCTACGAGCAGTACTTC
CASSRSSTSGIYEQYF
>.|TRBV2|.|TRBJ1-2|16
TGTGCCAGCAGCGTGCCCGACAGGAGGGGCGCGGAGGGCTACACCTTC
CASSVPDRRGAEGYTF
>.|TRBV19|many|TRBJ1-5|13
TGTGCCAGTTCAAAGGATCTCAATCAGCCCCAGCATTTT
CASSKDLNQPQHF
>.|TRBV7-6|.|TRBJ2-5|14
TGTGCCAGCAGCTTAGCCGGGGGGACAGGGACCCAGTACTTC
CASSLAGGTGTQYF
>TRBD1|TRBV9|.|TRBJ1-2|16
TGTGCCAGCAGCGATCTCGGACAGGGAACTAACTATGGCTACACCTTC
CASSDLGQGTNYGYTF
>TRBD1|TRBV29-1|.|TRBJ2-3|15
TGCAGCGTCAGGAGACAGGGGCTCATCGGAGATACGCAGTATTTT
CSVRRQGLIGDTQYF
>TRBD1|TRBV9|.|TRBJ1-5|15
TGTGCCAGCTCACTCTCAGGGGGGAGGGATCAGCCCCAGCATTTT
CASSLSGGRDQPQHF
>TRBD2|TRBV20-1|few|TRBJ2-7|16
TGCAGTGCTAGAGATCTTCAAACTAGCGGAATCTACGAGCAGTACTTC
CSARDLQTSGIYEQYF
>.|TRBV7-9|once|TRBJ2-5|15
TGTGCCAGCAGCGCCGGGCCAGACACCGGGGAGACCCAGTACTTC
CASSAGPDTGETQYF
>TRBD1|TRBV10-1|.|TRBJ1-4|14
TGCGCCAGCAGTGACGGGACAGGGTTTGAAAAACTGTTTTTT
CASSDGTGFEKLFF
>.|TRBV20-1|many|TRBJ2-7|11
TGCAGTGTAAGGTACTTCTACGAGCAGTACTTC
CSVRYFYEQYF
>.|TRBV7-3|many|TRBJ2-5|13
TGTGCCAGTGCGAAAGAGGTTCAAGAGACCCAGTACTTC
CASAKEVQETQYF
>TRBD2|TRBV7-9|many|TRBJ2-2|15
TGTGCCAGCAGACGAACTAGCGCGAACACCGGGGAGCTGTTTTTT
CASRRTSANTGELFF